The entry that follows covers one TCR beta chain sequence. This record belongs to a study of cytomegalovirus exposure and HLA in healthy donors. The PCR used 60 Vbeta and 13 Jbeta primers. Profiling relied on immunoSEQ multiplex PCR, and the TCRdb table lists in-frame clones only, not all of them. The sample lists more than 95,000 clones, approximately 76% occurring once. V lost 8 bases and J 3 bases, leaving 20 bases between the germline ends. There are 15 residues in the CDR3. Germline CDR1 MNHNS, CDR2 SASEGT. This clonotype originated in a woman aged 18-30 years in good health and CMV-seropositive. The chain combines TRBV6-1 with TRBJ2-7; TRBD1 is a possible D gene (5 bases). Sequencing was done on a sample of PBMCs. The CDR3 is CASGSHAGSLYEQYF. CDR3 in DNA: TGTGCCAGCGGTTCTCACGCAGGGTCCCTCTACGAGCAGTACTTC.